These 10 T cell receptor beta chains originate from one sample sequenced in a study of T cells in Graves' hyperthyroidism and ophthalmopathy. The investigators amplified TCR beta CDR3 regions from RNA transcripts. The TCR CDR3 was amplified in a first-round RT-PCR using the HTBI primer set. Via MiXCR, TCRdb re-called the multiplex PCR reads, giving one row per CDR3 protein. The sample contains around 540,000 distinct CDR3 sequences, roughly a sixth of which appear only once. The sequencing sample was made of blood. These receptor sequences come from a woman between 25 and 40 years old with Graves' ophthalmopathy.

CDR3 nucleotides: TGTGCCAGCAGCTCTCGGACAGGGGCGCTCGAGACCCAGTACTTC. As protein: CASSSRTGALETQYF. The chain joins TRBV7-3 to TRBJ2-5; 9 bases agree with TRBD1. Per germline, CDR1 SGHTA and CDR2 FQGTGA. The CDR3 runs 15 residues. Trimming removed 4 bases from V and 5 bases from J; junction bases left unmatched: 8.

This clonotype was seen a few times. The rearrangement uses TRBV15 and TRBJ2-7, with TRBD2 identical over 7 bases. CDR1 is LNHNV and CDR2 is YYDKDF in the germline V gene (reference sequence). V lost 3 bases, J lost 5 bases, and 10 bases stayed unmatched. The CDR3 contains 15 residues. CDR3 in amino acids: CATSRMREYLNEQYF. CDR3 nucleotide sequence: TGTGCCACCAGCAGGATGCGGGAGTATCTTAACGAGCAGTACTTC.

This rearrangement joins TRBV6-4 to TRBJ2-2; 9 bases are shared with TRBD1. Germline V CDR1 and CDR2: MRHNA, SNTAGT. CDR3 length: 14 residues. V shed 3 bases and J 6 bases; nucleotides not matched to a gene: 2. The CDR3 loop reads CASSEGQGSGELFF. As DNA, the CDR3 is TGTGCCAGCAGTGAGGGACAGGGTTCCGGGGAGCTGTTTTTT.

This clonotype was recorded many times. The chain has TRBV5-5 and TRBJ2-1; 8 bases are shared with TRBD2. CDR3 length equals 15 residues. Germline CDR1 SGHKS, CDR2 YYEKEE (reference sequence). Germline trimming cut 5 bases from V and 1 base from J; bases unmatched to any gene: 5. The CDR3 bases are TGTGCCAGCAGTATACTAGCGGATTCCTACAATGAGCAGTTCTTC. Residues: CASSILADSYNEQFF.

The chain employs TRBV20-1 and TRBJ2-6; D may be TRBD2 (6 bases). The germline CDR1 and CDR2 sequences are DFQATT and SNEGSKA (reference sequence). V gave up 6 bases and J gave up 0 bases, with 12 bases separating them. This CDR3 region has 15 residues. Here the CDR3 DNA reads TGCAGTGCCCAGGGACTCCGCTCTGGGGCCAACGTCCTGACTTTC. Protein: CSAQGLRSGANVLTF.

This clonotype was seen only a few times. The chain joins TRBV19 to TRBJ2-7; D perhaps matches TRBD1 (5 bases). The CDR3 runs to 15 residues. V was pared by 1 base and J by 0 bases, with 10 bases between. Germline values: CDR1 LNHDA, CDR2 SQIVND (reference sequence). In nucleotides, the CDR3 is TGTGCCAGTAGTATAGGAGGACAACTCTCCTACGAGCAGTACTTC. As protein: CASSIGGQLSYEQYF.

The sample holds many counts of this clonotype. The CDR3 spells CASSSPGRTYEQYF. The CDR3, as DNA: TGCGCCAGCAGCAGTCCGGGCCGAACCTACGAGCAGTACTTC. The chain joins TRBV5-1 to TRBJ2-7; D not certain. The germline CDR1 and CDR2 sequences are SGHRS and YFSETQ. CDR3 size: 14 residues. Trimming took 4 bases from V and 2 from J, leaving 13 bases between them.

This clonotype appeared many times. The chain joins TRBV5-6 to TRBJ2-3; TRBD1 aligns across 9 bases. CDR1 and CDR2 from the germline V gene are SGHDT and YYEEEE. The CDR3 runs to 15 residues. The trim removed 6 bases at V and 4 bases at J, leaving 9 bases unmatched. The CDR3 loop is CASTRGGTGPDTQYF. In DNA form, the CDR3 reads TGTGCCAGCACTCGGGGTGGGACAGGGCCAGATACGCAGTATTTT.

The V gene is TRBV9, the J gene TRBJ1-2; 7 nucleotides agree with TRBD1. This CDR3 has 13 amino acids. In germline, CDR1 is SGDLS, CDR2 YYNGEE. Trimming took 8 bases from V and 4 from J; bases not matched to a gene: 8. The CDR3 is CASVRDSVYGYTF. CDR3 nucleotide sequence: TGTGCCAGTGTCCGGGACAGTGTCTATGGCTACACCTTC.

This clonotype was seen more than once but under ten times. This chain joins TRBV19 and TRBJ1-5, with D uncertain. The V gene's germline CDR1 is LNHDA and CDR2 SQIVND (reference sequence). This CDR3 contains 16 residues. Trimming took off 3 bases at V and 4 bases at J, with 16 bases between the two ends. In DNA, the CDR3 is TGTGCCAGTAGTATTAATAGGATCAGGCCGAATCAGCCCCAGCATTTT. It codes for CASSINRIRPNQPQHF.